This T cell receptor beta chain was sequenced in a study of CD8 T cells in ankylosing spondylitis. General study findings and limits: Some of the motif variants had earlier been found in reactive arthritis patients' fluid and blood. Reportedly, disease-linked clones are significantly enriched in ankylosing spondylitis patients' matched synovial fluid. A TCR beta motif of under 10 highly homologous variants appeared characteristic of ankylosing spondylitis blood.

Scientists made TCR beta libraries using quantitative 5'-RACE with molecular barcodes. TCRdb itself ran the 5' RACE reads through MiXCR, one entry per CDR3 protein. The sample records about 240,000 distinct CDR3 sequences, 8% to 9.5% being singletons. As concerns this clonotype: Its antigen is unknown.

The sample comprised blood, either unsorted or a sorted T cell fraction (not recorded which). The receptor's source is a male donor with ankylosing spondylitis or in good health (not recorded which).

The CDR3 protein is CASSQEDRAGGGELFF. In DNA, the CDR3 is TGCGCCAGCAGCCAAGAAGATCGAGCCGGCGGCGGGGAGCTGTTTTTT. The chain carries TRBV4-3 and TRBJ2-2; D not resolved. This CDR3 has 16 residues. CDR1 and CDR2 from the germline V gene are LGHNA and YSLEER. The V end lost 0 bases, the J end lost 7 bases, and 15 bases lay between the germline ends.